The table lists the clone carrying this T cell receptor beta chain with a count of one. The PCR was carried out with 60 Vbeta primers and 13 Jbeta primers. Method: immunoSEQ multiplex PCR; TCRdb's copy keeps in-frame clones and lacks some. Among some 270,000 clones listed, 75% to 85% were seen once. The data derive from a study of cytomegalovirus exposure and HLA in healthy donors. The CDR3 extends over 16 amino acids. Trimming shortened V by 2 bases and J by 3 bases, and 15 bases separated the two germline ends. Germline V gives CDR1 SGDLS, CDR2 YYNGEE. This receptor was taken from a girl aged 2 to 9 in good health and CMV-seronegative. Material for sequencing was PBMCs. J is TRBJ2-1 and V is TRBV9; no reliable D call. CDR3 sequence reads: CASSVSATIFYNEQFF. CDR3 nucleotides: TGTGCCAGCAGCGTTTCGGCAACTATTTTCTACAATGAGCAGTTCTTC.